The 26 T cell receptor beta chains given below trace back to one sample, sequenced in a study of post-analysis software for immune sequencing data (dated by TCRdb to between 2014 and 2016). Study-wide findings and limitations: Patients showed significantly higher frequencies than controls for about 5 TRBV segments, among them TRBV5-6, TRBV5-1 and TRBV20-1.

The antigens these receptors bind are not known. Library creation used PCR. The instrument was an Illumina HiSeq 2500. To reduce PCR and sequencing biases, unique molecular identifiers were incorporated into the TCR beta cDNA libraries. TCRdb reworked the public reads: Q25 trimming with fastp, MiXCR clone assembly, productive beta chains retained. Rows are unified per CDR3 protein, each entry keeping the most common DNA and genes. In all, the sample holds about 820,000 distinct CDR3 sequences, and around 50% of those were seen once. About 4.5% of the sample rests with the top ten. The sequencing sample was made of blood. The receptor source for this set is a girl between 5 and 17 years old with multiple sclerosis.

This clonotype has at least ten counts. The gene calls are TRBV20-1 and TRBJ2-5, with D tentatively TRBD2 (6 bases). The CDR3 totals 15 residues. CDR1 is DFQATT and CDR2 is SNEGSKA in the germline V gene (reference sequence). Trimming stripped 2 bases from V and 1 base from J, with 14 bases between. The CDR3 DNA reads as TGCAGTGCTAGAATTCTAGCGCCTTTCCAAGAGACCCAGTACTTC. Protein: CSARILAPFQETQYF.

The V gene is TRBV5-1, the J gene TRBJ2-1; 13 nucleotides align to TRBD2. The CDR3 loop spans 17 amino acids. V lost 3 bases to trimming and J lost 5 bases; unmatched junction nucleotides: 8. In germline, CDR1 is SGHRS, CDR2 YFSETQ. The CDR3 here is CASSSGLAGCANNEQFF. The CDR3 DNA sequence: TGCGCCAGCAGCTCGGGACTAGCGGGGTGCGCAAACAATGAGCAGTTCTTC.

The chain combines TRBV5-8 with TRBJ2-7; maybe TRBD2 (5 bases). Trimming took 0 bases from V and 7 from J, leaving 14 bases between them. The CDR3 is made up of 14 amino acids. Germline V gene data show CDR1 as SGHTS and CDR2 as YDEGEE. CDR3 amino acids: CASSLGRRVYEQYF. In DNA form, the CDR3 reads TGTGCCAGCAGCTTGGGCCGGCGGGTTTATGAGCAGTACTTC.

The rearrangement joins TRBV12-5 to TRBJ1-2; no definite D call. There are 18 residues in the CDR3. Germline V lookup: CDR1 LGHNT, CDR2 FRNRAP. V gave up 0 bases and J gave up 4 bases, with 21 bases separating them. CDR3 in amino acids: CASGLVPAARRVTYGYTF. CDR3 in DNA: TGTGCTAGTGGTTTGGTACCGGCAGCTCGAAGGGTAACCTATGGCTACACCTTC.

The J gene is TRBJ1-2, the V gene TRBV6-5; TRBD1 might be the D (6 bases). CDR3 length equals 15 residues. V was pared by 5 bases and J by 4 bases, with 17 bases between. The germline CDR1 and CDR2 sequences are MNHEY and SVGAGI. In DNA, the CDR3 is TGTGCCAGCAGTCCACAGGGCGCGATCAGCTATGGCTACACCTTC. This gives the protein CASSPQGAISYGYTF.

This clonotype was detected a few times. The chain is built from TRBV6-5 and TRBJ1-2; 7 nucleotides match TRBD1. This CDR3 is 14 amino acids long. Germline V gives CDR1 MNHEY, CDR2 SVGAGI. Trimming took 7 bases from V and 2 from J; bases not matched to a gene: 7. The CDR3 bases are TGTGCCAGCACTACCGACAGGGACAACTATGGCTACACCTTC. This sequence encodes CASTTDRDNYGYTF.

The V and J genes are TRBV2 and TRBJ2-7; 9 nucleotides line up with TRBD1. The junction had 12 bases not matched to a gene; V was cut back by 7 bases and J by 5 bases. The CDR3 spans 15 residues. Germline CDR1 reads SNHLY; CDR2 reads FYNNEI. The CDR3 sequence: CASKTPGQGRDEQYF. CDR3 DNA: TGTGCCAGCAAAACTCCGGGACAGGGACGCGACGAGCAGTACTTC. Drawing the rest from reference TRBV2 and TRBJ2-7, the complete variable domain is EPEVTQTPSHQVTQMGQEVILRCVPISNHLYFYWYRQILGQKVEFLVSFYNNEISEKSEIFDDQFSVERPDGSNFTLKIRSTKLEDSAMYFCASKTPGQGRDEQYFGPGTRLTVT.

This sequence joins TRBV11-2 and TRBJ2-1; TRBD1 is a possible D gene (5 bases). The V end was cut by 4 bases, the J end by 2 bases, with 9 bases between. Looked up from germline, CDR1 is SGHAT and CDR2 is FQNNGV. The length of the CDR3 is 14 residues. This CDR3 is CASSYGQAYNEQFF. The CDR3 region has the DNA TGTGCCAGCAGCTATGGACAAGCCTACAATGAGCAGTTCTTC.

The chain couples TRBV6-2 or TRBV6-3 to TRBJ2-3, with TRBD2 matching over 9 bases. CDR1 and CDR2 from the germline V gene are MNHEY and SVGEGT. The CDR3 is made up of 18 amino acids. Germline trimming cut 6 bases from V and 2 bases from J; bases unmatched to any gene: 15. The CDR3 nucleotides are TGTGCCAGCAGCCGACTTCCAATGACTAGCGGATTCACAGATACGCAGTATTTT. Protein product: CASSRLPMTSGFTDTQYF.

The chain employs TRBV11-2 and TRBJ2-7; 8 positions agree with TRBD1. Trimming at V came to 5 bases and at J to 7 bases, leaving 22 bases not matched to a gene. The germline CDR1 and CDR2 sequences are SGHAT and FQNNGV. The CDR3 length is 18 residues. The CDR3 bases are TGTGCCAGCAGCCGAACCGTGGTAGAACAGGGGGTTAATCGGGAGCAGTACTTC. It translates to CASSRTVVEQGVNREQYF.

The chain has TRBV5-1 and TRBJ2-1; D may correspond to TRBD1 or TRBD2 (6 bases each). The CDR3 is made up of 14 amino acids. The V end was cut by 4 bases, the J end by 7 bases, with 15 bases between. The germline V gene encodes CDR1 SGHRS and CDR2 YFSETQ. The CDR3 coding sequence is TGCGCCAGCAGCCTCGGGACTCAGGGGAATGAGCAGTTCTTC. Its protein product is CASSLGTQGNEQFF.

CDR3 sequence reads: CASSLLAVSYNEQFF. Here the CDR3 DNA reads TGTGCCAGCAGCCTACTAGCGGTCTCCTACAATGAGCAGTTCTTC. The genes are TRBV12-3 or TRBV12-4 and TRBJ2-1, with TRBD2 matching over 8 bases. After removal of 6 bases from V and 0 bases from J, the junction contained 4 bases not matched to a gene. The CDR3 loop spans 15 amino acids.

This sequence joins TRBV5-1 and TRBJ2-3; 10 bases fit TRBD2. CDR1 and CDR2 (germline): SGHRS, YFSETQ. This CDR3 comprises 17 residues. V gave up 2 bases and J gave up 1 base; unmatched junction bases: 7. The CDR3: CASSLSGLAVGTDTQYF. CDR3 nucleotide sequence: TGCGCCAGCAGCTTATCCGGACTAGCGGTAGGCACAGATACGCAGTATTTT.

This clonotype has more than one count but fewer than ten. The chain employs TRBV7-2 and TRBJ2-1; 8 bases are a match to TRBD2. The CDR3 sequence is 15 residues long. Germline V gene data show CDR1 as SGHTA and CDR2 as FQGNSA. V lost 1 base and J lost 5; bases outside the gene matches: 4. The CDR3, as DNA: TGTGCCAGCAGCTTAGGCGGGGGGCCTAACAATGAGCAGTTCTTC. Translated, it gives CASSLGGGPNNEQFF.

CDR3 protein: CSARGWPPTYEQYF. The CDR3 DNA sequence: TGCAGCGCTCGAGGGTGGCCACCCACCTACGAGCAGTACTTC. The V call is TRBV29-1, the J call TRBJ2-7, with D tentatively TRBD2 (5 bases). Germline assignment: CDR1 SQVTM and CDR2 ANQGSEA. V shed 7 bases and J shed 2 bases, with 18 bases lying between them. There are 14 residues in the CDR3.

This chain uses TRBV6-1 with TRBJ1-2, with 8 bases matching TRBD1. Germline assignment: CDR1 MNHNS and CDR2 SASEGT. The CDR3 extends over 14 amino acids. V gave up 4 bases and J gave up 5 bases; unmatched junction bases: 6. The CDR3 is CASSARQGLYGYTF. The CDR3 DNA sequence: TGTGCCAGCAGTGCCCGACAGGGGCTATATGGCTACACCTTC.

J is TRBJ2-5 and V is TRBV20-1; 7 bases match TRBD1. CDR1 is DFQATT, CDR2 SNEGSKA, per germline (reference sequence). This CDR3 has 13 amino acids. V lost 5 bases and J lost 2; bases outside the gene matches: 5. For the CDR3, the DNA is TGCAGTGCTTTTGGGACAGCTCAAGAGACCCAGTACTTC. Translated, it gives CSAFGTAQETQYF.

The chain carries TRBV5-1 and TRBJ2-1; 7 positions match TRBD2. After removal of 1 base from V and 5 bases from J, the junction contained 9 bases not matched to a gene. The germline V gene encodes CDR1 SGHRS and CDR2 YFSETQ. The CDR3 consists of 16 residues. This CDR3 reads CASSLWAGTKNNEQFF. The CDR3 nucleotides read TGCGCCAGCAGCTTGTGGGCCGGGACTAAGAACAATGAGCAGTTCTTC.

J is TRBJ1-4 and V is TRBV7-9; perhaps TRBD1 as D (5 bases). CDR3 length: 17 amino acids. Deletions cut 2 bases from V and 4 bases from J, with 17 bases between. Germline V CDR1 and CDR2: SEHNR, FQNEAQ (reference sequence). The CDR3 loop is CASSLSPSGTLNEKLFF. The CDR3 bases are TGTGCCAGCAGCTTATCCCCTTCCGGGACGCTTAATGAAAAACTGTTTTTT.

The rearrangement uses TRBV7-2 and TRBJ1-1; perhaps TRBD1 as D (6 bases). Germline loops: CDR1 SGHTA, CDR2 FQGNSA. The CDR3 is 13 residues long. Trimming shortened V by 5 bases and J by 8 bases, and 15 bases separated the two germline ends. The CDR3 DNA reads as TGTGCCAGCAGCCCCTTCACCGGGACAGAAGCTTTCTTT. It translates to CASSPFTGTEAFF.

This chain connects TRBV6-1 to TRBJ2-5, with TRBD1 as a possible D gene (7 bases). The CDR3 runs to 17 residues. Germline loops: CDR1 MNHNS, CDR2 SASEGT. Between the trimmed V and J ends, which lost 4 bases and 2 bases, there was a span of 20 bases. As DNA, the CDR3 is TGTGCCAGCAGTGCTTTTCCGGGGGACAGAAGACAAGAGACCCAGTACTTC. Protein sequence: CASSAFPGDRRQETQYF.

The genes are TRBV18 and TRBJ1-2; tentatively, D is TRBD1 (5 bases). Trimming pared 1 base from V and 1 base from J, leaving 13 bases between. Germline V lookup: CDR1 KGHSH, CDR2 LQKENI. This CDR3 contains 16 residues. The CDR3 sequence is CASSPRKGGDNYGYTF. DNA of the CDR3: TGTGCCAGCTCACCACGAAAGGGAGGGGATAACTATGGCTACACCTTC. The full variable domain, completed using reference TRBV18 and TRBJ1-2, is NAGVMQNPRHLVRRRGQEARLRCSPMKGHSHVYWYRQLPEEGLKFMVYLQKENIIDESGMPKERFSAEFPKEGPSILRIQQVVRGDSAAYFCASSPRKGGDNYGYTFGSGTRLTVV.

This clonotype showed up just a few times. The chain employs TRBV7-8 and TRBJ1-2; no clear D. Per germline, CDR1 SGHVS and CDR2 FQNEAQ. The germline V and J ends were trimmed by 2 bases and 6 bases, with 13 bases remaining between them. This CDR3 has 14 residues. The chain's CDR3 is CASSLSTTRNGYTF. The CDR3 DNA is TGTGCCAGCAGCTTATCGACAACTAGGAATGGCTACACCTTC.

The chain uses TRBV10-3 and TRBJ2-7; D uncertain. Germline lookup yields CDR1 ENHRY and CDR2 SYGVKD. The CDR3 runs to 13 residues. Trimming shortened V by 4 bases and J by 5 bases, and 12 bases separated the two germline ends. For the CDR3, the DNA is TGTGCCATCAGTGGGTTACGGATAGACGAGCAGTACTTC. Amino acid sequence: CAISGLRIDEQYF.

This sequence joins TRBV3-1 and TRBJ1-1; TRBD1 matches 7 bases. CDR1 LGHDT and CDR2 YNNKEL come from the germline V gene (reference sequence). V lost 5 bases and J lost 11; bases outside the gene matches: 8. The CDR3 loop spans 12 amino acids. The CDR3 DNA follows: TGTGCCAGCAGCTTGACAGGGATGGTTGCTTTCTTT. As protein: CASSLTGMVAFF.

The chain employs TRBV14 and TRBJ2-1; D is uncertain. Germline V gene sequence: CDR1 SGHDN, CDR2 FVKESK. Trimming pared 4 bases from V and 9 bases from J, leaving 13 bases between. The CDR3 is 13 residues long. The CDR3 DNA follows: TGTGCCAGCAGCCCATTGTTCCGTGGTGAGCAGTTCTTC. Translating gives CASSPLFRGEQFF.